The 9 T cell receptor beta chains below all came from one sample that was sequenced in a study of neoadjuvant anti-PD-1 for oral cavity cancer. Method: immunoSEQ multiplex PCR; TCRdb's copy keeps in-frame clones and lacks some. Among tens of thousands of clones, about 27% were seen once, and the ten largest hold 15% to 20%. The time point was: after neoadjuvant nivolumab, at surgical resection. Sequences were derived from tumor tissue, sampled after nivolumab (anti-PD-1) treatment. All receptors come from a person aged 35-79 years with oral cavity squamous cell carcinoma.

J is TRBJ2-7 and V is TRBV11-2, with TRBD1 matching 7 bases. CDR1 SGHAT and CDR2 FQNNGV come from the germline V gene. This CDR3 contains 15 residues. Trimming at V came to 5 bases and at J to 0 bases, leaving 7 bases not matched to a gene. CDR3 bases: TGTGCCAGCAGCCAAACCCGGACAGGCTCCTACGAGCAGTACTTC. This sequence encodes CASSQTRTGSYEQYF.

J is TRBJ1-4 and V is TRBV4-2; tentatively, D is TRBD1 (5 bases). CDR1 is LGHNA and CDR2 is YNFKEQ in the germline V gene. The V end was cut by 0 bases, the J end by 8 bases, with 7 bases between. This CDR3 contains 13 residues. CDR3 coding DNA: TGTGCCAGCAGCCAAGATGGGGCGGAAAAACTGTTTTTT. It translates to CASSQDGAEKLFF.

This clone was seen a few times. CDR3 DNA: TGCGCCAGCAGTGAAGGCCAGGACAATTCACCCCTCCACTTT. Translating it yields CASSEGQDNSPLHF. The chain links TRBV10-2 to TRBJ1-6; no firm D call. This CDR3 region has 14 residues. The germline gives CDR1 WSHSY, CDR2 SAAADI. The V gene lost 3 bases and the J gene lost 7 bases, with 10 bases spanning the gap.

The gene calls are TRBV10-2 and TRBJ2-2; no firm D call. Germline CDR1 reads WSHSY; CDR2 reads SAAADI. The length of the CDR3 is 14 residues. Trimming removed 10 bases from V and 0 bases from J, with 12 bases in between. CDR3 in amino acids: CATTNYPNTGELFF. The CDR3 bases are TGCGCCACCACAAATTACCCGAACACCGGGGAGCTGTTTTTT.

This clone was picked up a small number of times. The chain couples TRBV5-8 to TRBJ1-2; D gene ambiguous. CDR1 is SGHTS and CDR2 is YDEGEE in the germline V gene. Trimming removed 0 bases at V and 0 bases at J, with 6 bases between. The CDR3 is 14 amino acids. This CDR3 is CASSLDTTNYGYTF. In nucleotides, the CDR3 is TGTGCCAGCAGCTTGGACACTACTAACTATGGCTACACCTTC.

CDR3 residues: CASSFVERNYGYTF. CDR3 nucleotide sequence: TGTGCCAGCAGCTTTGTGGAGAGAAACTATGGCTACACCTTC. The chain couples TRBV5-6 to TRBJ1-2; the D is unclear. The V and J ends lost 2 bases and 2 bases respectively, with 10 bases between them. CDR3 size: 14 residues. Germline CDR1 SGHDT, CDR2 YYEEEE.

There are a few counts of this clone. The V gene is TRBV6-5, the J gene TRBJ2-7; D not certain. This CDR3 contains 14 residues. The V end lost 5 bases, the J end lost 2 bases, and 13 bases lay between the germline ends. Germline lookup yields CDR1 MNHEY and CDR2 SVGAGI. The CDR3 DNA follows: TGTGCCAGCAGTAGGCTGGGAAGTACCTACGAGCAGTACTTC. Translated: CASSRLGSTYEQYF.

This clone was counted between two and nine times. The sample contains more than one DNA sequence encoding this CDR3. The chain joins TRBV19 to TRBJ1-5; a possible D gene is TRBD1 (5 bases). The CDR3 runs to 15 residues. Germline lookup yields CDR1 LNHDA and CDR2 SQIVND (reference sequence). The germline V and J ends were trimmed by 1 base and 2 bases, with 9 bases remaining between them. For the CDR3, the DNA is TGTGCCAGTAGTATAGGCAGGGTTGGCAATCAGCCCCAGCATTTT. Its translation: CASSIGRVGNQPQHF.

V gene TRBV5-4 combines with J gene TRBJ2-5, with TRBD2 matching 15 bases. J was trimmed by 3 bases and V by 3 bases; bases with no gene match: 3. Germline V gives CDR1 SGHNT, CDR2 YYREEE (reference sequence). CDR3 length: 16 amino acids. The CDR3 DNA sequence: TGTGCCAGCAGCTATTGGACTAGCGGGGGGGAAGAGACCCAGTACTTC. This translates into CASSYWTSGGEETQYF.